This T cell receptor beta chain was captured by sequencing in a study of cytomegalovirus exposure and HLA in healthy donors. Study-wide results and caveats: A later analysis showed TCR association rates differing by HLA locus, peaking at DRB1 and lowest at HLA-C. For TCR beta chains, V- and J-gene trimming was later linked to a missense DCLRE1C variant. Judged likely to be a sequencing artifact was a cluster of highly shared sequence variants.

PCR employed 60 Vbeta and 13 Jbeta primers. The repertoire was sequenced with immunoSEQ multiplex PCR; TCRdb's copy has only in-frame clones and lacks some. The table has tens of thousands of clones, 65% to 90% seen once. With regard to this clone: As yet, its antigen is unknown.

Trimming took 6 bases from V and 5 from J, leaving 8 bases between them. In germline, CDR1 is MNHNS, CDR2 SASEGT. The CDR3 is 12 residues long. Donors were nominally healthy when sampled, though unrecorded immune exposures were likely. The sequenced sample was PBMCs. This rearrangement joins TRBV6-1 to TRBJ2-4, with D tentatively TRBD1 (5 bases). The source of this sequence is a woman between 18 and 29 years old in good health and CMV-seronegative. The CDR3 is CASRDSQNIQYF. The CDR3 nucleotides are TGTGCCAGCAGAGACAGCCAAAACATTCAGTACTTC.